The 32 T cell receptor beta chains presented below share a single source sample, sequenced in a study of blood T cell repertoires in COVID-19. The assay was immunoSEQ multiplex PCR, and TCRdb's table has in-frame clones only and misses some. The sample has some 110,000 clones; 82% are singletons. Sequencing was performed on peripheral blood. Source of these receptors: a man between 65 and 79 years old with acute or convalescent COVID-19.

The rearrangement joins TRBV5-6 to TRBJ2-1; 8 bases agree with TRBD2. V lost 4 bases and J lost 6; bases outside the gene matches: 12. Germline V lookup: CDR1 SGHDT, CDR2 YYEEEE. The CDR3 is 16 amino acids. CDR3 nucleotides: TGTGCCAGCAGCCCCGATCGCCGGGGGGGCCGCAATGAGCAGTTCTTC. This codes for CASSPDRRGGRNEQFF.

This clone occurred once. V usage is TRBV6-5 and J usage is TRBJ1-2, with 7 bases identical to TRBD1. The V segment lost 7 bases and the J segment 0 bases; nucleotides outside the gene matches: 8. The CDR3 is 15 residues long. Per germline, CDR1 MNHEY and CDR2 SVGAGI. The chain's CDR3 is CASIGGRGTNYGYTF. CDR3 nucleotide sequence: TGTGCCAGCATAGGGGGCAGGGGGACTAACTATGGCTACACCTTC.

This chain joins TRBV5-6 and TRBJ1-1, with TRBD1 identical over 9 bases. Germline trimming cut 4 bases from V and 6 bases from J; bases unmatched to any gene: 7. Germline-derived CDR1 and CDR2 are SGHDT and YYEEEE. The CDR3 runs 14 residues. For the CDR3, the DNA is TGTGCCAGCAGCACCGGACAGGGGATCGCTGAAGCTTTCTTT. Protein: CASSTGQGIAEAFF.

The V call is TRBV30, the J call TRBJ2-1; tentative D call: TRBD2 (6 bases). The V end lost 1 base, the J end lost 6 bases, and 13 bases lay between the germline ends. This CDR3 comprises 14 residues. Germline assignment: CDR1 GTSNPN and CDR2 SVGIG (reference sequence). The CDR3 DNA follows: TGTGCCTGGAGTGGTGGGGGGAAGGTCAATGAGCAGTTCTTC. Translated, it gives CAWSGGGKVNEQFF.

This CDR3 is CASTPSRDNSPLHF. The DNA of the CDR3 is TGTGCCAGCACTCCCTCCAGGGATAATTCACCCCTCCACTTT. V usage is TRBV11-2 and J usage is TRBJ1-6, with a tentative D call TRBD1 (5 bases). V lost 7 bases and J 5 bases, leaving 12 bases between the germline ends. Germline V gene lookup returns CDR1 SGHAT and CDR2 FQNNGV. CDR3 size: 14 residues.

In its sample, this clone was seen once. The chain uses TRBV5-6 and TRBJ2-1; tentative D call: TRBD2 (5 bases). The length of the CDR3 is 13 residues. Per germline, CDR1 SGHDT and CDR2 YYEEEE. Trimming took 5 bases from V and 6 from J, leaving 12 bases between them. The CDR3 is CASSTDWVNEQFF. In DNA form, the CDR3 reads TGTGCCAGCAGTACGGACTGGGTCAATGAGCAGTTCTTC. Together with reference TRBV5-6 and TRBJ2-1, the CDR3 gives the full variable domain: DAGVTQSPTHLIKTRGQQVTLRCSPKSGHDTVSWYQQALGQGPQFIFQYYEEEERQRGNFPDRFSGHQFPNYSSELNVNALLLGDSALYLCASSTDWVNEQFFGPGTRLTVL.

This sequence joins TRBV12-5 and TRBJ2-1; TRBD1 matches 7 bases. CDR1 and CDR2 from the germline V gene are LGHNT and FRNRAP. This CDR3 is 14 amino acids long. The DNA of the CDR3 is TGTGCCACTCGACAGGGAGACTCCTACAATGAGCAGTTCTTC. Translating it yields CATRQGDSYNEQFF.

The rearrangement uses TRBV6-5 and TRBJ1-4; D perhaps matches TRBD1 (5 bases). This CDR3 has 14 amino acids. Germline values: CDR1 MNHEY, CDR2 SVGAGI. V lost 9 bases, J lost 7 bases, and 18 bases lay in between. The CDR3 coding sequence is TGTGCCAGGCCCAGACAGACGATGGGTGAAAAACTGTTTTTT. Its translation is CARPRQTMGEKLFF.

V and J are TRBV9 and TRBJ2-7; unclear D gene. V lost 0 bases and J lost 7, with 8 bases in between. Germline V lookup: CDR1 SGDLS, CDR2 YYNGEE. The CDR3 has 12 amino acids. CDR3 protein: CASSVVSGEQYF. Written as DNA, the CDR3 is TGTGCCAGCAGCGTAGTGTCCGGGGAGCAGTACTTC.

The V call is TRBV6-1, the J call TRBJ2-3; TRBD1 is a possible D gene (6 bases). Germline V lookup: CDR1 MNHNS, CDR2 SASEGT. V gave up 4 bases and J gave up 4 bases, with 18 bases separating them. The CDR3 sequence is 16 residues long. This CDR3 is CASSGPGRGRSDTQYF. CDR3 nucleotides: TGTGCCAGCAGTGGTCCTGGCAGGGGAAGGTCAGATACGCAGTATTTT.

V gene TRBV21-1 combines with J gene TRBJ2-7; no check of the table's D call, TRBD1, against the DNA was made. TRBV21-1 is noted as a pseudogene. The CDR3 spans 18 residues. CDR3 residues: CASDQTAGQGAVLHEQYF. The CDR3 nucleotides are TGTGCCAGCGACCAAACGGCGGGACAGGGGGCGGTTTTACACGAGCAGTACTTC.

This CDR3 is CASSSQAGAHTDTQYF. CDR3 bases: TGTGCCAGCAGTTCGCAAGCGGGGGCCCACACAGATACGCAGTATTTT. J is TRBJ2-3 and V is TRBV6-5; 8 positions match TRBD2. The junction had 8 bases not matched to a gene; V was cut back by 4 bases and J by 2 bases. There are 16 residues in the CDR3. Germline V gene sequence: CDR1 MNHEY, CDR2 SVGAGI.

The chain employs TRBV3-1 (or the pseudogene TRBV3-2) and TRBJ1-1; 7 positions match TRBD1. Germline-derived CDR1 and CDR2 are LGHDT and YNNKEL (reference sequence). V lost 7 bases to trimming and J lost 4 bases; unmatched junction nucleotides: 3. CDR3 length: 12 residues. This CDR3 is CASKGGGTEAFF. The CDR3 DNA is TGTGCCAGCAAAGGGGGCGGCACTGAAGCTTTCTTT.

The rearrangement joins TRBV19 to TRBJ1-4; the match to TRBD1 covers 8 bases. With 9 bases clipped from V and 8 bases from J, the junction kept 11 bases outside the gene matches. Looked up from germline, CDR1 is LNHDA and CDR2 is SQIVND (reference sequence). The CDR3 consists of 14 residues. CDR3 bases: TGTGCCAGCCGACGGGACAGGTCGTACGAAAAACTGTTTTTT. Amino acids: CASRRDRSYEKLFF.

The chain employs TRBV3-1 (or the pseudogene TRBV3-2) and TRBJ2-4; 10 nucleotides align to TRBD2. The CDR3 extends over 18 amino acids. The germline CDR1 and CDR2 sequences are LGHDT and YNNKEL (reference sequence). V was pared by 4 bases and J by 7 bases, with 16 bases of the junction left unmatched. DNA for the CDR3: TGTGCCAGCAGCCTCTTATTTAGCGGGGGGACCCGAGTGAACATTCAGTACTTC. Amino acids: CASSLLFSGGTRVNIQYF.

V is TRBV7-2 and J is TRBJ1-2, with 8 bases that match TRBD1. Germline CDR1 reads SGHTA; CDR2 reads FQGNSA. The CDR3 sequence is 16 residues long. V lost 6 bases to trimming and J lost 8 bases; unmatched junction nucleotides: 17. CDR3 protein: CASRPGGTAGAEGYTF. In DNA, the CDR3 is TGTGCCAGCAGGCCAGGGGGCACTGCGGGGGCAGAAGGCTACACCTTC.

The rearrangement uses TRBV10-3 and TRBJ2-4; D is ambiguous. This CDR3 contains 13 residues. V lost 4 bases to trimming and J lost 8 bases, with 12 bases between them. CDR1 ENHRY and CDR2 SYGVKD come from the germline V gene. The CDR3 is CAISVENSDIQYF. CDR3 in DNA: TGTGCCATCAGTGTGGAGAATTCGGACATTCAGTACTTC.

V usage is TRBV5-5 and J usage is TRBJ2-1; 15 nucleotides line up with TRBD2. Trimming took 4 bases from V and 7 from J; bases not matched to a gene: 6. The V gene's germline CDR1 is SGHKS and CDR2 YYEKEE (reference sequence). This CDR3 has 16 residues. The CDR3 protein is CASSLGGTSGGNEQFF. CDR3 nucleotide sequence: TGTGCCAGCAGCCTTGGCGGGACTAGCGGGGGGAATGAGCAGTTCTTC.

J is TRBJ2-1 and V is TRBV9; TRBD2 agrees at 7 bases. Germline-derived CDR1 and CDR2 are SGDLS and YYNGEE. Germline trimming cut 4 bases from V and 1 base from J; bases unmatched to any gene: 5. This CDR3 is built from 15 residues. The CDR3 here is CASSKEGLSYNEQFF. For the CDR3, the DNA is TGTGCCAGCAGCAAGGAGGGACTATCCTACAATGAGCAGTTCTTC.

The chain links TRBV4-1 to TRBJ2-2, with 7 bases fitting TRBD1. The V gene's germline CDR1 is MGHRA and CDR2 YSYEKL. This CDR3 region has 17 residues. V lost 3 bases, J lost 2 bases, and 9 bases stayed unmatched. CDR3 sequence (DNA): TGCGCCAGCAGCCAGCTCACCCGGGACAGAAACACCGGGGAGCTGTTTTTT. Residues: CASSQLTRDRNTGELFF.

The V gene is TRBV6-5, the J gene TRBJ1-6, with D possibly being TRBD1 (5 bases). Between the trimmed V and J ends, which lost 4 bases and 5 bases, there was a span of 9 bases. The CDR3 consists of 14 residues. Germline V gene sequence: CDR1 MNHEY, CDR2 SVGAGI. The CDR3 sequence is CASSFGGNNSPLHF. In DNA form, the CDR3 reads TGTGCCAGCAGTTTCGGGGGGAATAATTCACCCCTCCACTTT.

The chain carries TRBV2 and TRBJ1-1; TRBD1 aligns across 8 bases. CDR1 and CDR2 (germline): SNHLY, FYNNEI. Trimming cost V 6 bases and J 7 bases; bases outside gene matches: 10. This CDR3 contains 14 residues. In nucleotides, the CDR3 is TGTGCCAGCAGATTAACCGGGACAGGAGGTGAAGCTTTCTTT. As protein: CASRLTGTGGEAFF.

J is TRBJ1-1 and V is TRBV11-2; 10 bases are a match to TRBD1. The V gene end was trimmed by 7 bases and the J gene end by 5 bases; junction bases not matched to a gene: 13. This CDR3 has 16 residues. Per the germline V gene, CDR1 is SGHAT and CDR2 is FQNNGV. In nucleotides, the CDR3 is TGTGCCAGCACCTCCAGGGTCGGGACAGGGGAAACTGAAGCTTTCTTT. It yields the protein CASTSRVGTGETEAFF.

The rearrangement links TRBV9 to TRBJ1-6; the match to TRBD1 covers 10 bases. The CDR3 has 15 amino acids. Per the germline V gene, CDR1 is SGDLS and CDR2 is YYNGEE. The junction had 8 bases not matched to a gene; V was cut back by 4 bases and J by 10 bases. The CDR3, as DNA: TGTGCCAGCAGCTCCCGGGACAGGGGTTGGTCACCCCTCCACTTT. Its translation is CASSSRDRGWSPLHF. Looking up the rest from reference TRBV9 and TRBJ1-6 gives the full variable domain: DSGVTQTPKHLITATGQRVTLRCSPRSGDLSVYWYQQSLDQGLQFLIQYYNGEERAKGNILERFSAQQFPDLHSELNLSSLELGDSALYFCASSSRDRGWSPLHFGNGTRLTVT.

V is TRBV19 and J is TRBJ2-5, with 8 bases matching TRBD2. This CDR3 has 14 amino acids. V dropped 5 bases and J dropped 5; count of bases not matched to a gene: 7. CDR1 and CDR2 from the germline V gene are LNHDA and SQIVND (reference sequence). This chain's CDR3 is CASSPAQRGETQYF. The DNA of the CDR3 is TGTGCCAGTAGTCCCGCCCAGCGGGGGGAGACCCAGTACTTC.

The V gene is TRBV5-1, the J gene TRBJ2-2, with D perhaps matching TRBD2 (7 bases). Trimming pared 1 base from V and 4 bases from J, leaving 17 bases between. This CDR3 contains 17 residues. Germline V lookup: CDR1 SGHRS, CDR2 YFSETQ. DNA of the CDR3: TGCGCCAGCAGCTTGTTGTATGGGGGGGCCGGCACCGGGGAGCTGTTTTTT. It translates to CASSLLYGGAGTGELFF.

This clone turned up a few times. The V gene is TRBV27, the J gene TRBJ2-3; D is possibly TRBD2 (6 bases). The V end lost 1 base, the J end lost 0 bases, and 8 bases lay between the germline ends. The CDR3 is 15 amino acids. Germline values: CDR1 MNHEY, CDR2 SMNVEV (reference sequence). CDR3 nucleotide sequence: TGTGCCAGCAGTTTATGGGACTCGAGCACAGATACGCAGTATTTT. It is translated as CASSLWDSSTDTQYF.

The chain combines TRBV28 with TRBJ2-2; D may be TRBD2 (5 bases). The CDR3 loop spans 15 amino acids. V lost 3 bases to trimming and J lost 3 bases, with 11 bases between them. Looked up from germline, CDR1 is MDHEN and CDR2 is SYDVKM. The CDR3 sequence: CASSFGGPYTGELFF. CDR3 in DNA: TGTGCCAGCAGTTTTGGCGGGCCATACACCGGGGAGCTGTTTTTT.

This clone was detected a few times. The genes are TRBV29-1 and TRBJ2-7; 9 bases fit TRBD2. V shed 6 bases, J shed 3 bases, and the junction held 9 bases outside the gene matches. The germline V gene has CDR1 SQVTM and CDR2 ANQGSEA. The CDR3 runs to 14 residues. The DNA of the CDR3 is TGCAGCGTCGCAGCGGGGGGAAGGTTCTACGAGCAGTACTTC. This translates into CSVAAGGRFYEQYF.

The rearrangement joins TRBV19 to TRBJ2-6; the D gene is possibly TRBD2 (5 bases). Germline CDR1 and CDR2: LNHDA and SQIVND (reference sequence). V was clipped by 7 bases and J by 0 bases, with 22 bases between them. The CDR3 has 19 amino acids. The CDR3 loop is CASTGTGFPFYSGANVLTF. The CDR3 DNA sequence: TGTGCCAGTACCGGAACGGGATTCCCCTTTTACTCTGGGGCCAACGTCCTGACTTTC.

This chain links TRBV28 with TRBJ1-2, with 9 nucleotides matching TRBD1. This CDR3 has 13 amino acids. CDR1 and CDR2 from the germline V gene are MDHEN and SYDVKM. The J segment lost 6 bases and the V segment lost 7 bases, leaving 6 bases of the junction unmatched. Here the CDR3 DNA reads TGTGCCAGCATTAAACAGGGGGCACATGGCTACACCTTC. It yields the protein CASIKQGAHGYTF.

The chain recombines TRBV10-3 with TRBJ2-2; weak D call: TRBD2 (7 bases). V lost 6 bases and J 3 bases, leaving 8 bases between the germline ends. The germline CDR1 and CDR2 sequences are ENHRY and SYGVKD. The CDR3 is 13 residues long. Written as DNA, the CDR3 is TGTGCCATCAGAGGGGGGGACACCGGGGAGCTGTTTTTT. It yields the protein CAIRGGDTGELFF.